Listed here is a single T cell receptor (beta chain). Generated by immunoSEQ multiplex PCR, the TCRdb table keeps only in-frame clones and is missing some. The table lists millions of clones, 90% to 95% of them singletons. The CDR3 covers 14 residues. Trimming cost V 0 bases and J 4 bases, with 8 bases left between them. The V gene's germline CDR1 is SGDLS and CDR2 YYNGEE. The data originate from a study of shared clonotypes between healthy human individuals. The V gene is TRBV9, the J gene TRBJ1-5; D remains unclear. This clonotype was sampled from a young man in good health. Sequenced: naive CD4+ T cells sorted from blood. Stated subset: CD45RA+ positively selected. The CDR3 bases are TGTGCCAGCAGCGTAGAGGCAGTGAATCAGCCCCAGCATTTT. The encoded protein is CASSVEAVNQPQHF.